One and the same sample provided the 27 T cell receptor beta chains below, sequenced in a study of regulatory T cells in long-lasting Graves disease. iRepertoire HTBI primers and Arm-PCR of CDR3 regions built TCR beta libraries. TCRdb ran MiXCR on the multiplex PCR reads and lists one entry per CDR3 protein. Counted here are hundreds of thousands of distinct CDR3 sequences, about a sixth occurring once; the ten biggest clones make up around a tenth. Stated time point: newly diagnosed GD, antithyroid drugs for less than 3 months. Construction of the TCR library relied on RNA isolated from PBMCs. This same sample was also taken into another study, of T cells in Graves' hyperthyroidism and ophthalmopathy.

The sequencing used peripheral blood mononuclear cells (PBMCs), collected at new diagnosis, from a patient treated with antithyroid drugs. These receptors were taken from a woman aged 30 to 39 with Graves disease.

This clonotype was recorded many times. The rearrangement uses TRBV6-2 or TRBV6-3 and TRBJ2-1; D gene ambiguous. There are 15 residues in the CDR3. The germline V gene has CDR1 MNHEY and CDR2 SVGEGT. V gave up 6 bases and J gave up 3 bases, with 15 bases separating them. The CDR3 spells CASSSLGRDYNEQFF. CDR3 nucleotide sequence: TGTGCCAGCAGCTCCCTGGGCAGAGACTACAATGAGCAGTTCTTC.

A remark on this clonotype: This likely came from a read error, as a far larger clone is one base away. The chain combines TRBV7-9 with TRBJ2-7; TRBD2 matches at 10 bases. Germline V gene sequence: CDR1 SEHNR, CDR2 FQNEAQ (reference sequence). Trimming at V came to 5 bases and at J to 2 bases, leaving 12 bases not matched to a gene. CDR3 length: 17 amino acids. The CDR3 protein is CASSHPAGGLPTYEQYF. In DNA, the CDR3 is TGTGCCAGCAGCCACCCAGCGGGAGGGCTCCCTACCTACGAGCAGTACTTC.

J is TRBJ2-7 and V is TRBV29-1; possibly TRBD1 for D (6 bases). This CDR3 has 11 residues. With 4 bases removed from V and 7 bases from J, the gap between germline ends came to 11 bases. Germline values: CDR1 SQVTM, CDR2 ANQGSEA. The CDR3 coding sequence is TGCAGCGTTGGGGGGCCCAGGGAGCAGTACTTC. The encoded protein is CSVGGPREQYF.

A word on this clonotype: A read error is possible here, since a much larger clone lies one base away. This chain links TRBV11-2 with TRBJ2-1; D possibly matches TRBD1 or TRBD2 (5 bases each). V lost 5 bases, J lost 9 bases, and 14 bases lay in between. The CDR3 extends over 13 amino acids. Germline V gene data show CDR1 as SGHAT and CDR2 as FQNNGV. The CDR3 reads CASSPGTLAEQFF. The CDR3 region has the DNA TGTGCCAGCAGCCCCGGGACCTTAGCTGAGCAGTTCTTC.

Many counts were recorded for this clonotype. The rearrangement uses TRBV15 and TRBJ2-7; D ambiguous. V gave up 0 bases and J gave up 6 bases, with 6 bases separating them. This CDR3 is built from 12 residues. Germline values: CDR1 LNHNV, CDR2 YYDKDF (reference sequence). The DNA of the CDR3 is TGTGCCACCAGCAGAGATAGGGTCGAGCAGTACTTC. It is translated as CATSRDRVEQYF.

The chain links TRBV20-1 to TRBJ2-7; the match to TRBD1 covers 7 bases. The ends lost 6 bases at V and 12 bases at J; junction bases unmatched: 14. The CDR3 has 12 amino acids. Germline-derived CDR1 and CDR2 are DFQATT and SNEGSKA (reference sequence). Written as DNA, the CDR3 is TGCAGTGCGAGTACCGGACAGGATTCGCCGTACTTC. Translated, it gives CSASTGQDSPYF.

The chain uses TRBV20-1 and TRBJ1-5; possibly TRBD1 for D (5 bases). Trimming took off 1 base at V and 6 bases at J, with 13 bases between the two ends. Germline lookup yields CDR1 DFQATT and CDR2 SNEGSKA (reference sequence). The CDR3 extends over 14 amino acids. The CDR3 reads CSARGGRESQPQHF. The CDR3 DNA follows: TGCAGTGCTAGAGGAGGCAGGGAAAGTCAGCCCCAGCATTTT.

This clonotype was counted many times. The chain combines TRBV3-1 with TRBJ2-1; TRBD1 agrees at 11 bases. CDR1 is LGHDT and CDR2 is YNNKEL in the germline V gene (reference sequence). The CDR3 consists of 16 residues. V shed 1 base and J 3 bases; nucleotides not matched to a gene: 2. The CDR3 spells CASSQAGTGGYNEQFF. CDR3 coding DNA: TGTGCCAGCAGCCAAGCCGGGACAGGGGGCTACAATGAGCAGTTCTTC.

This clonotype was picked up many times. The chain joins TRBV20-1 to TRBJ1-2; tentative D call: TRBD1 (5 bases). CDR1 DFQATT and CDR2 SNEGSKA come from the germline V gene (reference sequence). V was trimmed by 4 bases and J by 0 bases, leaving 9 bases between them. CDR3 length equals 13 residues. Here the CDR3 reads CSATRTTNYGYTF. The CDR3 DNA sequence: TGCAGTGCTACCCGGACAACTAACTATGGCTACACCTTC.

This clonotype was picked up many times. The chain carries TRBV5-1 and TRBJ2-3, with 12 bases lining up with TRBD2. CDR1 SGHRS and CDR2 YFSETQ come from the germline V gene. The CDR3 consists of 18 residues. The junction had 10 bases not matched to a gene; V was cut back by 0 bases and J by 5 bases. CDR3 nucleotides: TGCGCCAGCAGCTTGGGCCTAGCGGGAGGGCCTAGGGGAGATACGCAGTATTTT. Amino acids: CASSLGLAGGPRGDTQYF.

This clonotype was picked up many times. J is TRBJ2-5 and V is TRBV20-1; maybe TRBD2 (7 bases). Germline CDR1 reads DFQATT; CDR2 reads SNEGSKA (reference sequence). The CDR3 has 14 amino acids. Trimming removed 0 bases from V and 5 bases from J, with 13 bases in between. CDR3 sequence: CSARDTGGMETQYF. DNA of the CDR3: TGCAGTGCTAGAGATACGGGGGGCATGGAGACCCAGTACTTC.

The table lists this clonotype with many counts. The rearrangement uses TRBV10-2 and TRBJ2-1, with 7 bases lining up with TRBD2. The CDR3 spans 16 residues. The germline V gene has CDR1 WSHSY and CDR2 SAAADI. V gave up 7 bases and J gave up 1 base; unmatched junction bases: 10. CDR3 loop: CASIMSGTGSYNEQFF. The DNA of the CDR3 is TGCGCCAGCATAATGAGCGGGACGGGGTCCTACAATGAGCAGTTCTTC.

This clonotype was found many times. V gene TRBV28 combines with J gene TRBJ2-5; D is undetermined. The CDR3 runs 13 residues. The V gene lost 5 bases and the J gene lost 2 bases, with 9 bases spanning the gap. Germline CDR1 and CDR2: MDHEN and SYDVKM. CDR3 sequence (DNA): TGTGCCAGCAGTCCCCCCGATCAAGAGACCCAGTACTTC. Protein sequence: CASSPPDQETQYF.

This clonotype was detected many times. The CDR3 DNA follows: TGTGCCAGCAGTTACGGCCCCGGGACACAGACCTACGAGCAGTACTTC. Its translation: CASSYGPGTQTYEQYF. The rearrangement links TRBV6-5 to TRBJ2-7; TRBD1 might be the D (6 bases). Germline V gene data show CDR1 as MNHEY and CDR2 as SVGAGI. The CDR3 runs 16 residues. Trimming cost V 2 bases and J 2 bases, with 16 bases left between them.

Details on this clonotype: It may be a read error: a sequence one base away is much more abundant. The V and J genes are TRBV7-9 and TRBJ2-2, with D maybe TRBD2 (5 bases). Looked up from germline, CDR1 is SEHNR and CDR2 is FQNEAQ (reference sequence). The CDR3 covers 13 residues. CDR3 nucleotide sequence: TGTGCCGGCAGCACCACTAGAACCGGGGAGCTGTTTTTT. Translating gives CAGSTTRTGELFF. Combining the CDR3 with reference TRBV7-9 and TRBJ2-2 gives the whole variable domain DTGVSQNPRHKITKRGQNVTFRCDPISEHNRLYWYRQTLGQGPEFLTYFQNEAQLEKSRLLSDRFSAERPKGSFSTLEIQRTEQGDSAMYLCAGSTTRTGELFFGEGSRLTVL.

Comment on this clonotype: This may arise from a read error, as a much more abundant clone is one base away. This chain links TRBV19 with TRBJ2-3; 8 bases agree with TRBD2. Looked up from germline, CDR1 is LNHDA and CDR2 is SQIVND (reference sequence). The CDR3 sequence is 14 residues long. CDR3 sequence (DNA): TGTGCCAGTACCCGGACTAGCATTACAGATACGCAGTGTTTT. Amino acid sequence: CASTRTSITDTQCF. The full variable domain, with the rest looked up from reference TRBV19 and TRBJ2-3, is DGGITQSPKYLFRKEGQNVTLSCEQNLNHDAMYWYRQDPGQGLRLIYYSQIVNDFQKGDIAEGYSVSREKKESFPLTVTSAQKNPTAFYLCASTRTSITDTQCFGPGTRLTVL.

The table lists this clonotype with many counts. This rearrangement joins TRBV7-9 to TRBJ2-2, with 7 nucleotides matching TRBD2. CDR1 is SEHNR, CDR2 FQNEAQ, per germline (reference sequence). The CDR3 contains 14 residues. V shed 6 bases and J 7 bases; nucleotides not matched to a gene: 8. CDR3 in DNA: TGTGCCAGCAGTCCCCGTCGGGGGGTCGGGGAGCTGTTTTTT. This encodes CASSPRRGVGELFF.

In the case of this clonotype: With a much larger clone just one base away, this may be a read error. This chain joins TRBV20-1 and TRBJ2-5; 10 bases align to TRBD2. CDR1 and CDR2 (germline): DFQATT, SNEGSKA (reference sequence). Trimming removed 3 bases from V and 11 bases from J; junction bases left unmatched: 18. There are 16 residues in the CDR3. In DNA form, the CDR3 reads TGCAGTGCTAGTGATCCTCTAGCGGGAGTAGGGAATGAGCAGTACTTC. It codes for CSASDPLAGVGNEQYF.

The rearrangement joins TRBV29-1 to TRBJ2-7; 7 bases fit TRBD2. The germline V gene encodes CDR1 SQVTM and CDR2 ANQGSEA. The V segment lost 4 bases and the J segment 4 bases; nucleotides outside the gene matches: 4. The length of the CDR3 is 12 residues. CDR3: CSVGGRGYEQYF. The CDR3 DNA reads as TGCAGCGTTGGGGGGAGGGGATACGAGCAGTACTTC.

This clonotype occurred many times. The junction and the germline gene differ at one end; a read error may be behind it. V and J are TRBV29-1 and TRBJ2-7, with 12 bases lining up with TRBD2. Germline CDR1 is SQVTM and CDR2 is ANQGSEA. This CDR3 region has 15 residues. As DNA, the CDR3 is TGCAGCGTTCAAGAGAAGCTAGCGGGAGGGTTCGAGCAGTACTTC. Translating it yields CSVQEKLAGGFEQYF.

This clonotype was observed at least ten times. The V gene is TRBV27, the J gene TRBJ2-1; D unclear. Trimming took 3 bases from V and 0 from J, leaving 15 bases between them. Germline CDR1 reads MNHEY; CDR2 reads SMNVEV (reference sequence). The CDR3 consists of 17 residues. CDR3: CASSFSDSLSSYNEQFF. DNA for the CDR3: TGTGCCAGCAGTTTCTCTGACTCCTTAAGCTCCTACAATGAGCAGTTCTTC.

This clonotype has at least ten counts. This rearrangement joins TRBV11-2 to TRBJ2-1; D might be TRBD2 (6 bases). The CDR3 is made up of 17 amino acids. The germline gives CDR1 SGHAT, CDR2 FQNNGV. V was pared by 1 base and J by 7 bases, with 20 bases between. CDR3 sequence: CASSLAVTRVRSNEQFF. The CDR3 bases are TGTGCCAGCAGCTTAGCCGTGACTAGAGTAAGGTCTAATGAGCAGTTCTTC.

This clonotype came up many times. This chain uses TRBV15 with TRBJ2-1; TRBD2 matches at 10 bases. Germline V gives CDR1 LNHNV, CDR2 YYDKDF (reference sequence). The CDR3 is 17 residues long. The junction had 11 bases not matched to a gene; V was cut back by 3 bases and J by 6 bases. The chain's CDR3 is CATSSPIPSGRVNEQFF. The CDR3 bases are TGTGCCACCAGCAGTCCCATCCCTAGCGGGAGAGTCAATGAGCAGTTCTTC.

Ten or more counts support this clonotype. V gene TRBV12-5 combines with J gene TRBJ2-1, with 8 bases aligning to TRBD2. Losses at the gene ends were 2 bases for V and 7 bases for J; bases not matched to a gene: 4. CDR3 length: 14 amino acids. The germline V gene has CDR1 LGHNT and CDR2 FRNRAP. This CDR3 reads CASGLREGLNEQFF. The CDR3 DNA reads TGTGCTAGTGGTTTGCGGGAGGGCCTAAATGAGCAGTTCTTC.

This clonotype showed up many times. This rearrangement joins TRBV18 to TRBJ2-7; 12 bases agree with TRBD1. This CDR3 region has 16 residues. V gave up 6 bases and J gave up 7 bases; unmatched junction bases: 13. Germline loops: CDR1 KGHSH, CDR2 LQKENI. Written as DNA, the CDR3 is TGTGCCAGCTCCCAAACCCCGGGACAGGGGGCCTGGGAGCAGTACTTC. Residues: CASSQTPGQGAWEQYF.

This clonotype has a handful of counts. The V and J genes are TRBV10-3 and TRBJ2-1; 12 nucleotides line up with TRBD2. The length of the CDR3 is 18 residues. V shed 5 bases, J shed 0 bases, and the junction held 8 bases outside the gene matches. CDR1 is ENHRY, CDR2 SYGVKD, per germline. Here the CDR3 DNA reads TGTGCCATCAGTATGTCTAGCGGGAGGGAAAGCTCCTACAATGAGCAGTTCTTC. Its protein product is CAISMSSGRESSYNEQFF.

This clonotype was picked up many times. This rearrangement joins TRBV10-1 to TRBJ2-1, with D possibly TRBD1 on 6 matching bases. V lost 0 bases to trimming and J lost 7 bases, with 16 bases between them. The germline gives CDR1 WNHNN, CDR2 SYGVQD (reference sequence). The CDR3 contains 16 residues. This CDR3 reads CASSESTGPPANEQFF. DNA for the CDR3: TGCGCCAGCAGTGAGTCGACAGGTCCCCCAGCGAATGAGCAGTTCTTC.